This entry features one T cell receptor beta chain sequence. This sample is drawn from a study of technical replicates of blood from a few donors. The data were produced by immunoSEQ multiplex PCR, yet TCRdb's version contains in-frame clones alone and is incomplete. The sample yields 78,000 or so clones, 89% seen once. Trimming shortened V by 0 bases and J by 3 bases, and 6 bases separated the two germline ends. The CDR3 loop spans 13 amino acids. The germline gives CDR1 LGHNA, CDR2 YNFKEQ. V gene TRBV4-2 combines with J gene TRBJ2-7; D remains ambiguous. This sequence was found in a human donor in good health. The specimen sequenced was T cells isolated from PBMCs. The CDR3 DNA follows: TGTGCCAGCAGCCAAGATACTCACTACGAGCAGTACTTC. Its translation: CASSQDTHYEQYF.